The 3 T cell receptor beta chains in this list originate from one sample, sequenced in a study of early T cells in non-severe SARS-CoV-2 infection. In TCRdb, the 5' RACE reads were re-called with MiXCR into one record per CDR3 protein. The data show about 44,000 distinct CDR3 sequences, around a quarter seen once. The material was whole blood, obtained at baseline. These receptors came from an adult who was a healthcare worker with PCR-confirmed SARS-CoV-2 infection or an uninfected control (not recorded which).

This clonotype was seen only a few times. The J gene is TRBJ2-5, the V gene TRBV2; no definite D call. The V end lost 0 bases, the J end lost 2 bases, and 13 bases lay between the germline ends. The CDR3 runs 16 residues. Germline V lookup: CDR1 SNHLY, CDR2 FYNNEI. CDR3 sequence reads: CASSEARQWGQETQYF. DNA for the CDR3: TGTGCCAGCAGTGAAGCGCGACAATGGGGACAAGAGACCCAGTACTTC.

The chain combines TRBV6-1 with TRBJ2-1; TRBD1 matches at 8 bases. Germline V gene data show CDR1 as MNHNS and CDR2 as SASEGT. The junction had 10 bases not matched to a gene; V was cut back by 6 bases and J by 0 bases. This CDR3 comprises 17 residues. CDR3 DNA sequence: TGTGCCAGCAGGGAAAGACAGGGGCTAAGCTCCTACAATGAGCAGTTCTTC. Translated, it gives CASRERQGLSSYNEQFF.

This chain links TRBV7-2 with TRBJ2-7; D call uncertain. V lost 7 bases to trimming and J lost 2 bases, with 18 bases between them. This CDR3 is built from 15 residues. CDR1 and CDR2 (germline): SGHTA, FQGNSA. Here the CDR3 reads CASTESPQGAYEQYF. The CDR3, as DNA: TGTGCCAGCACCGAAAGTCCTCAAGGCGCCTACGAGCAGTACTTC.